A single T cell receptor (beta chain) is shown here with its context. The CDR3 is 15 amino acids. Germline assignment: CDR1 MGHRA and CDR2 YSYEKL. Losses at the gene ends were 4 bases for V and 0 bases for J; bases not matched to a gene: 5. Under the authors' procedure: Amplification from reference gene primers served as the basis for estimated nucleated cell counts. Measured with immunoSEQ multiplex PCR; TCRdb has only the in-frame clones, and not every one. D and trimming come from the DNA, and the V and J calls and clone size come from that table. The sample carries roughly 55,000 clones, more than 80% recorded once. The sample belongs to a study of blood T cell repertoires in COVID-19. Study overall: The samples span acute and convalescent COVID-19 from the United States, Italy and Spain. T cells, B-cell-depleted T cells, or PBMCs provided the cDNA or gDNA that served as material.

The chain links TRBV4-1 to TRBJ1-2; TRBD1 aligns across 7 bases. This sequence originates from a human donor with active COVID-19. The donor label of this sample is uncertain. Source material: peripheral blood. CDR3 nucleotides: TGCGCCAGCAGCCTTTGGGACAGAGCTAACTATGGCTACACCTTC. Protein: CASSLWDRANYGYTF.